This TCR beta chain was sequenced for a study of T cells after yellow fever vaccination. TCRdb fed the 5' RACE reads into MiXCR, producing one record per CDR3 protein. The sample records roughly 250,000 distinct CDR3 sequences, 10% to 15% being singletons. Notes on the study in general: Researchers report a weaker secondary response that nonetheless peaked faster, day 5 versus 15. Post-booster samples contained most primary-vaccination clones (about 96% CD4, approximately 88% CD8).

This CDR3 has 10 residues. Trimming left V 8 bases short and J 3 bases short, with 5 bases between. Germline assignment: CDR1 SNHLY and CDR2 FYNNEI. This clonotype occurred a few times. Its antigen is currently unknown. The specimen comprised CD4+ T cells sorted from PBMCs, sampled 45 days after the yellow fever booster vaccination. This TCR came from a man aged 30 to 39 who received the YFV17D yellow fever vaccine. This chain connects TRBV2 to TRBJ2-7; D is unclear. CDR3 DNA: TGTGCCAGCGGGGACTACGAGCAGTACTTC. Translated, it gives CASGDYEQYF. The full variable domain, with the rest looked up from reference TRBV2 and TRBJ2-7, is EPEVTQTPSHQVTQMGQEVILRCVPISNHLYFYWYRQILGQKVEFLVSFYNNEISEKSEIFDDQFSVERPDGSNFTLKIRSTKLEDSAMYFCASGDYEQYFGPGTRLTVT.